A single TCR beta chain is shown here with its context. Its antigen remains unidentified. The PCR was carried out with 60 Vbeta primers and 13 Jbeta primers. Measured with immunoSEQ multiplex PCR; TCRdb has only the in-frame clones, and not every one. The repertoire holds approximately 90,000 clones, with about 85% as singletons. CDR3 length: 14 amino acids. From germline, CDR1 is MNHEY and CDR2 SVGAGI. The data derive from a study of cytomegalovirus exposure and HLA in healthy donors. General study findings and limits: Evidence from a later analysis indicated that most CMV-associated TCR beta chains looked HLA-restricted. Reportedly, a later analysis found an Asian-associated ancestry cluster had fewer N-insertions than the roughly 700-donor mean.

This chain links TRBV6-5 with TRBJ2-5; TRBD1 is a possible D gene (6 bases). The J call may be in error: the DNA end matches TRBJ2-7 better. This TCR was recovered from a man aged 35 to 55 in good health and CMV-seropositive. Sequencing input: PBMCs. CDR3 residues: CASGQTAVSYEQYF. CDR3 coding DNA: TGTGCCAGCGGACAGACAGCGGTCTCCTACGAGCAGTACTTC.